The 2 T cell receptor beta chains given below trace back to one sample, sequenced in a study of identical twins. One entry per CDR3 protein, called by TCRdb with MiXCR from the 5' RACE reads. This table holds 1.5 million to 2 million distinct CDR3 sequences, roughly a third found once. Material for sequencing was cord blood. Receptor source: a newborn girl in good health.

J is TRBJ1-5 and V is TRBV20-1; D is uncertain. V gave up 3 bases and J gave up 0 bases, with 15 bases separating them. Looked up from germline, CDR1 is DFQATT and CDR2 is SNEGSKA (reference sequence). This CDR3 contains 16 residues. The CDR3 DNA reads TGCAGTGCTAGTTCAGCACAGCCCTATAGCAATCAGCCCCAGCATTTT. Residues: CSASSAQPYSNQPQHF.

The chain employs TRBV12-3 or TRBV12-4 and TRBJ2-2, with unresolved D. The CDR3 has 15 amino acids. V was pared by 3 bases and J by 1 base, with 9 bases between. The CDR3 protein is CASSLGKRNTGELFF. DNA for the CDR3: TGTGCCAGCAGTTTGGGAAAACGGAACACCGGGGAGCTGTTTTTT.